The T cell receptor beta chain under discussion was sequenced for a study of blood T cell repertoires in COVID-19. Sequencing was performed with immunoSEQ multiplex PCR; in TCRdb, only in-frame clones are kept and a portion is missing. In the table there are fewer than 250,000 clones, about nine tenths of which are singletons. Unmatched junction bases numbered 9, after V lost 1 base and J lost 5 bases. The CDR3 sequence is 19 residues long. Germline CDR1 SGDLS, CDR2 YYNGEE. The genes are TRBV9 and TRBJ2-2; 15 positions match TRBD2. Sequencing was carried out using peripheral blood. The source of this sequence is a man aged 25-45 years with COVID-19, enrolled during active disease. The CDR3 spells CASSVSRTSGGVLTGELFF. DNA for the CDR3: TGTGCCAGCAGCGTATCAAGGACTAGCGGGGGGGTTCTAACCGGGGAGCTGTTTTTT.